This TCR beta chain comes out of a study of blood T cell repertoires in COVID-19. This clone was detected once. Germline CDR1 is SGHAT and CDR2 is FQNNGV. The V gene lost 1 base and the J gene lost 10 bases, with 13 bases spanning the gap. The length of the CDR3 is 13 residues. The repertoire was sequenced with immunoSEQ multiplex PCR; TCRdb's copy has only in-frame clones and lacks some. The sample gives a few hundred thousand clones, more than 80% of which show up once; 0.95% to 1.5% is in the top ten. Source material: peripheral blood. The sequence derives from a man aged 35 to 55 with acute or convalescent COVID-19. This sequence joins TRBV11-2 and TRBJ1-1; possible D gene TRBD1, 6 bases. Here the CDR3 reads CASSLAVTRGAFF. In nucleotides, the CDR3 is TGTGCCAGCAGCTTAGCTGTGACCAGGGGAGCTTTCTTT.